This T cell receptor beta chain was recorded in a study of Ad26.COV2.S vaccination and SARS-CoV-2 variants. General study results and limits: Placebo recipients had lower spike-specific TCR breadth than vaccine recipients. People who got the vaccine or the placebo had similar non-spike TCR breadth.

Libraries were prepared by immunoSEQ multiplex PCR; TCRdb keeps only in-frame clonotypes and omits some of them. The data show fewer than 800,000 clones, roughly 90% seen once. The V gene end was trimmed by 3 bases and the J gene end by 1 base; junction bases not matched to a gene: 7. This CDR3 region has 15 residues. Germline V gene data show CDR1 as DFQATT and CDR2 as SNEGSKA (reference sequence). Turning to this clone: Its specificity is not known.

Treatment noted: roughly 20 received Ad26.COV2.S at low or high dose, single or two shots; a few received placebo; per-sample allocation not given. Sampling happened 63 days after the first vaccine or placebo injection. This rearrangement joins TRBV20-1 to TRBJ1-1; 8 nucleotides align to TRBD1. Sequenced material: peripheral blood, taken in a trial of Ad26.COV2.S vaccine versus placebo. This receptor was obtained from a person between 18 and 65 years old who received the Ad26.COV2.S COVID-19 vaccine or a placebo. Here the CDR3 DNA reads TGCAGTGCTAGTCCTAGGACAGGGCCGAACACTGAAGCTTTCTTT. It specifies CSASPRTGPNTEAFF.